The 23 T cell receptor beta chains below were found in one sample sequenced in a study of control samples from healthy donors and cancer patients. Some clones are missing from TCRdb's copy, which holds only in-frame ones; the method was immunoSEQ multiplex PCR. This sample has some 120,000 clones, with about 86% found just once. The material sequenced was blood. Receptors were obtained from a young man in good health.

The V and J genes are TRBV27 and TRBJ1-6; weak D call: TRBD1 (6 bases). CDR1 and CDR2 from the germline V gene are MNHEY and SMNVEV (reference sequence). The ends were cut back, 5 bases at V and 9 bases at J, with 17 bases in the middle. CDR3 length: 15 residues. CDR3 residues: CASSLAQGPPSPLHF. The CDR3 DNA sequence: TGTGCCAGCAGTCTCGCACAGGGCCCACCTTCACCCCTCCACTTT.

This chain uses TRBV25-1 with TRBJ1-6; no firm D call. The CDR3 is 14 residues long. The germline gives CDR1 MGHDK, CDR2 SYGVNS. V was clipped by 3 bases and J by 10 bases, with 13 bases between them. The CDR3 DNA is TGTGCCAGCAGTGACCCCAACAGATACTCACCCCTCCACTTT. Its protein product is CASSDPNRYSPLHF.

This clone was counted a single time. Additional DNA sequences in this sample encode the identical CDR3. CDR3 bases: TGTGCCAGCAGCCAAGGCACGGGGGGCACTGAAGCTTTCTTT. As protein: CASSQGTGGTEAFF. V gene TRBV3-1 (or the pseudogene TRBV3-2) combines with J gene TRBJ1-1; D is perhaps TRBD1 (5 bases). CDR1 LGHDT and CDR2 YNNKEL come from the germline V gene (reference sequence). The V and J ends lost 1 base and 4 bases respectively, with 10 bases between them. This CDR3 comprises 14 residues.

CDR3 coding DNA: TGCGCCAGCAGCTCTAGCGGGGCCCCCTACAATGAGCAGTTCTTC. Residues: CASSSSGAPYNEQFF. The chain uses TRBV5-1 and TRBJ2-1; 9 bases agree with TRBD2. With 3 bases clipped from V and 2 bases from J, the junction kept 3 bases outside the gene matches. Germline V gene sequence: CDR1 SGHRS, CDR2 YFSETQ. CDR3 size: 15 residues.

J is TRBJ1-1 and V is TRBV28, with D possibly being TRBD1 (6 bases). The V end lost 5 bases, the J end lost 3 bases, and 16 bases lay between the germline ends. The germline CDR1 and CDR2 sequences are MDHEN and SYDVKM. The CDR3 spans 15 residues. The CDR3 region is CASSSASGAYTEAFF. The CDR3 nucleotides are TGTGCCAGCAGTAGCGCCTCAGGGGCCTACACTGAAGCTTTCTTT.

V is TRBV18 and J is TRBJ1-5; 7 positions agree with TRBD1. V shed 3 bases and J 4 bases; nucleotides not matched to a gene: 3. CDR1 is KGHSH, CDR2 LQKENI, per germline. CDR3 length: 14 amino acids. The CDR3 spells CASSPGQPNQPQHF. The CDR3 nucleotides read TGTGCCAGCTCACCGGGACAGCCTAATCAGCCCCAGCATTTT.

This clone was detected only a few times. The CDR3 is CASSTGKTGELFF. DNA for the CDR3: TGTGCCAGCAGCACCGGGAAGACCGGGGAGCTGTTTTTT. The genes are TRBV12-3 or TRBV12-4 and TRBJ2-2; maybe TRBD2 (5 bases). With 6 bases removed from V and 5 bases from J, the gap between germline ends came to 10 bases. The CDR3 has 13 amino acids.

The CDR3 DNA reads as TGCGCCAGCAGCCATCCAACTAGCGGGGGCCACAATGAGCAGTTCTTC. Its protein product is CASSHPTSGGHNEQFF. The chain has TRBV4-1 and TRBJ2-1; 11 bases line up with TRBD2. Germline CDR1 and CDR2: MGHRA and YSYEKL. Trimming took 3 bases from V and 5 from J; bases not matched to a gene: 6. The CDR3 extends over 16 amino acids.

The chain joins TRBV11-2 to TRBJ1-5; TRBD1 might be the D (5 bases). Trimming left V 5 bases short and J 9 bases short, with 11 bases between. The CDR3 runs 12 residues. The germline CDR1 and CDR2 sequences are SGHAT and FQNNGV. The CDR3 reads CASSLTGLPQHF. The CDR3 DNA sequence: TGTGCCAGCAGCCTCACAGGTTTGCCCCAGCATTTT.

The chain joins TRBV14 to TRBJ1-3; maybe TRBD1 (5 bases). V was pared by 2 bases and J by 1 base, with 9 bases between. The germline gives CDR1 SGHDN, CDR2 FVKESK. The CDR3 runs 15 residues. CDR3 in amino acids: CASSQQGSSGNTIYF. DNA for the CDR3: TGTGCCAGCAGCCAACAGGGTTCATCTGGAAACACCATATATTTT.

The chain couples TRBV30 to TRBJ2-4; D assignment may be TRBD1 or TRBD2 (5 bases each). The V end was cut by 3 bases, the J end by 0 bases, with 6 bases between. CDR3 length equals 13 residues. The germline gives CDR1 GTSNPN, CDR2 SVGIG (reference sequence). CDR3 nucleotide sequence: TGTGCCTGGAGCGGGACAGCCAAAAACATTCAGTACTTC. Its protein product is CAWSGTAKNIQYF. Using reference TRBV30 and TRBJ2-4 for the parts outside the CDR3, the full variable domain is SQTIHQWPATLVQPVGSPLSLECTVEGTSNPNLYWYRQAAGRGLQLLFYSVGIGQISSEVPQNLSASRPQDRQFILSSKKLLLSDSGFYLCAWSGTAKNIQYFGAGTRLSVL.

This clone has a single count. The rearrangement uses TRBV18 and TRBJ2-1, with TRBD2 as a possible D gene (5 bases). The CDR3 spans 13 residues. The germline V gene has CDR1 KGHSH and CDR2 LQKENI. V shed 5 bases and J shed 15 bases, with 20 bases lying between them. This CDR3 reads CASSNLGTAEGFF. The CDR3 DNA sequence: TGTGCCAGCTCAAATTTAGGTACGGCCGAGGGGTTCTTC.

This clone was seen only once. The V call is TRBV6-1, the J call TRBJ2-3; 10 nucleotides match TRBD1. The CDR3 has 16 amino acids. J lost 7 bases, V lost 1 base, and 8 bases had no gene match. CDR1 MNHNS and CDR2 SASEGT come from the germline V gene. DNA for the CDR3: TGTGCCAGCAGTGAAGTAGGAGGGACAGGGGTGTATACGCAGTATTTT. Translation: CASSEVGGTGVYTQYF.

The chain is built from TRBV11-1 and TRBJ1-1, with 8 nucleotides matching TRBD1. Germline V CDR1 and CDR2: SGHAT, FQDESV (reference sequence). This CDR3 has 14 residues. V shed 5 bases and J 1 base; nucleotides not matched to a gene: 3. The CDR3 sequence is CASSQGTGNTEAFF. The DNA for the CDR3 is TGTGCCAGCAGCCAAGGGACAGGGAACACTGAAGCTTTCTTT.

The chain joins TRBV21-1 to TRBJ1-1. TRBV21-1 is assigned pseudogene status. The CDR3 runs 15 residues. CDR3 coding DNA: TGTGCCAGCGTTGATGCCACAGGGAGGCCAGTTGAAGCTTTCTTT. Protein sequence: CASVDATGRPVEAFF.

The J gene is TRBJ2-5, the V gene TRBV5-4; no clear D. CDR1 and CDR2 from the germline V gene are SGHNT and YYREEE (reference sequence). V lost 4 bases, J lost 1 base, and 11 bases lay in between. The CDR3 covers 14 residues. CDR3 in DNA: TGTGCCAGCAGCAGAACAATCTTCCAAGAGACCCAGTACTTC. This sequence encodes CASSRTIFQETQYF.

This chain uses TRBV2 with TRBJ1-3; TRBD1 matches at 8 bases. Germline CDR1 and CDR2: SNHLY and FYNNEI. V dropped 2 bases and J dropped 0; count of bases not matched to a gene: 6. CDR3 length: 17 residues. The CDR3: CASSEWGQVRSGNTIYF. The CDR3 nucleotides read TGTGCCAGCAGTGAATGGGGACAGGTTCGCTCTGGAAACACCATATATTTT.

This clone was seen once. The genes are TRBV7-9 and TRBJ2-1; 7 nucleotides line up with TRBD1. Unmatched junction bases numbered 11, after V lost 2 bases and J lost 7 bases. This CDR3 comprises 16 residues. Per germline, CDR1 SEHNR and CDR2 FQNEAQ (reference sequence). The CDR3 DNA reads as TGTGCCAGCAGCTTAAACAGGGGCCACCAGGTGAATGAGCAGTTCTTC. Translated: CASSLNRGHQVNEQFF.

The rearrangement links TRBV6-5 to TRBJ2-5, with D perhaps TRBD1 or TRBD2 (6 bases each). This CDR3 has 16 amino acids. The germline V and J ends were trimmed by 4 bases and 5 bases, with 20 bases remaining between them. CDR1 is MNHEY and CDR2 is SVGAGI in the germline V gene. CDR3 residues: CASSLRTDKGRETQYF. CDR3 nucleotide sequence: TGTGCCAGCAGTTTACGGACAGATAAGGGGAGGGAGACCCAGTACTTC.

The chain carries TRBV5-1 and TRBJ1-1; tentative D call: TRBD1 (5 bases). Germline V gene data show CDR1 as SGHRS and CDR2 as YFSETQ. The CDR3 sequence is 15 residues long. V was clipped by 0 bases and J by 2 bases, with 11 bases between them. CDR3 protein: CASSLGQPVNTEAFF. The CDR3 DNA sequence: TGCGCCAGCAGCTTGGGACAGCCCGTAAACACTGAAGCTTTCTTT.

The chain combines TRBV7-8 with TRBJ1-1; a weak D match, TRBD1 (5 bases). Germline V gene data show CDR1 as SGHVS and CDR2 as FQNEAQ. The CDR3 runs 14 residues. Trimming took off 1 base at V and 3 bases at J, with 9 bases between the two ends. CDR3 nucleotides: TGTGCCAGCAGCTTAGTAGGCAGGGACACTGAAGCTTTCTTT. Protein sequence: CASSLVGRDTEAFF.

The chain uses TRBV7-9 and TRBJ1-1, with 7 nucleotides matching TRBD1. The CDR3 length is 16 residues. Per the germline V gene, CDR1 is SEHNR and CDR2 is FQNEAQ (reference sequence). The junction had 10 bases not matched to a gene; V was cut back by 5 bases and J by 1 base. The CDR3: CASSPLSGTANTEAFF. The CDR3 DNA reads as TGTGCCAGCAGCCCCTTGAGCGGGACAGCGAACACTGAAGCTTTCTTT.

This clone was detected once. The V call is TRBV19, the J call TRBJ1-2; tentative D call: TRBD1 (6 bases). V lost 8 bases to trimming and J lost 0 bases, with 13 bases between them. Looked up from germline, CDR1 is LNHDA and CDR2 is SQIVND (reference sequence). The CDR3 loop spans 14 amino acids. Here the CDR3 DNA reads TGTGCCAGTGCTCGACAGGATACTAACTATGGCTACACCTTC. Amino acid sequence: CASARQDTNYGYTF. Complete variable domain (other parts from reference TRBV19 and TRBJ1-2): DGGITQSPKYLFRKEGQNVTLSCEQNLNHDAMYWYRQDPGQGLRLIYYSQIVNDFQKGDIAEGYSVSREKKESFPLTVTSAQKNPTAFYLCASARQDTNYGYTFGSGTRLTVV.